Listed below are T cell receptor beta chains from one sample, sequenced in a study of regulatory T cells. Some clones are missing from TCRdb's copy, which holds only in-frame ones; the method was immunoSEQ multiplex PCR. The repertoire holds around 30,000 clones, with about 93% as singletons. Specimen: conventional CD4+ T cells sorted from blood. The receptors derive from a child younger than 10 with CD3G deficiency. The CDR3 runs from the conserved cysteine through the conserved F or W. D genes are given only for firm matches. Not every row has a clone size; where given, it reads once, few, many or a size class.

cdr3_aa,cdr3_nt,d_call,j_call,clone_size,v_call
CASSSGGLAGTNEQFF,TGTGCCAGCAGTTCCGGCGGACTAGCGGGAACCAATGAGCAGTTCTTC,TRBD2,TRBJ2-1,-,TRBV28
CASSPNPHLNTEAFF,TGTGCCAGCAGCCCTAACCCACATCTGAACACTGAAGCTTTCTTT,-,TRBJ1-1,once,TRBV6-5
CATRSRQGNIQYF,TGTGCCACCCGAAGCCGACAAGGGAACATTCAGTACTTC,-,TRBJ2-4,-,TRBV10-3
CASRRTYSSYNEQFF,TGCGCCAGCAGGCGAACATACAGCTCCTACAATGAGCAGTTCTTC,-,TRBJ2-1,-,TRBV5-1
CASRLGQAFPQYF,TGTGCCAGCAGGCTGGGACAGGCCTTCCCCCAGTACTTC,TRBD1,TRBJ2-7,-,TRBV6-1
CASSRATGTAGKNEQFF,TGCGCCAGCAGCCGGGCAACCGGGACAGCGGGAAAGAATGAGCAGTTCTTC,-,TRBJ2-1,-,TRBV5-1
CASSARFGETQYF,TGTGCCAGTAGTGCCCGGTTTGGAGAGACCCAGTACTTC,-,TRBJ2-5,-,TRBV19
CASSISSLSNQPQHF,TGTGCCAGTAGTATCAGTTCCCTTAGCAATCAGCCCCAGCATTTT,-,TRBJ1-5,-,TRBV19
CASSLYPASEQYF,TGCGCCAGCAGCTTGTACCCAGCCTCCGAGCAGTACTTC,-,TRBJ2-7,once,TRBV5-1
CASSLGLGFLAGVTQYF,TGTGCCAGCAGTTTAGGCCTTGGCTTCCTAGCGGGGGTTACGCAGTATTTT,TRBD2,TRBJ2-3,-,TRBV28
CASNTNRRAGVAEQYF,TGTGCCAGCAATACTAACCGGAGGGCAGGGGTAGCCGAGCAGTACTTC,-,TRBJ2-7,-,TRBV28
CASSLSGAASYEQYF,TGTGCCAGCAGCTTATCCGGGGCGGCCTCCTACGAGCAGTACTTC,-,TRBJ2-7,-,TRBV11-2
CASSLMGTAKLSSTDTQYF,TGTGCCAGCAGCTTAATGGGGACAGCAAAATTATCTAGCACAGATACGCAGTATTTT,TRBD1,TRBJ2-3,-,TRBV7-8
CASILTGLGEQYF,TGTGCCAGTATCTTGACAGGGCTAGGGGAGCAGTACTTC,TRBD1,TRBJ2-7,-,TRBV19
CASSNSLNTEAFF,TGTGCCAGTAGTAACAGCTTGAACACTGAAGCTTTCTTT,-,TRBJ1-1,-,TRBV19
CASSQGDRGRLSEQYF,TGCGCCAGCAGCCAGGGTGACAGGGGGCGCCTATCCGAGCAGTACTTC,TRBD1,TRBJ2-7,-,TRBV4-1
CASSLSQGAGEQYF,TGTGCCAGCAGTTTAAGTCAGGGGGCAGGGGAGCAGTACTTC,TRBD1,TRBJ2-7,-,TRBV28
CASRLGTANTGELFF,TGTGCCAGCAGATTAGGGACCGCGAACACCGGGGAGCTGTTTTTT,-,TRBJ2-2,-,TRBV28
CASSGGATNTEAFF,TGTGCCAGCAGTGGAGGGGCTACGAACACTGAAGCTTTCTTT,-,TRBJ1-1,-,TRBV28
CASSEYSNQPQHF,TGTGCCAGCAGTGAGTATAGCAATCAGCCCCAGCATTTT,-,TRBJ1-5,-,TRBV28
CASSPLGGSMNEQFF,TGTGCCAGCAGCCCATTGGGCGGGAGTATGAATGAGCAGTTCTTC,TRBD2,TRBJ2-1,-,TRBV28
CVSSLAGRGTDTQYF,TGCGTCAGCAGCTTGGCCGGCAGGGGCACAGATACGCAGTATTTT,-,TRBJ2-3,-,TRBV5-1
CATTRDRGHEQYF,TGTGCCACCACAAGGGACAGGGGGCACGAGCAGTACTTC,TRBD1,TRBJ2-7,few,TRBV10-3
CAWSVGRNEQYF,TGTGCCTGGAGTGTAGGACGAAACGAGCAGTACTTC,-,TRBJ2-7,-,TRBV30
CASSQRRDGYEQYF,TGTGCCAGCTCACAACGCCGGGACGGCTACGAGCAGTACTTC,-,TRBJ2-7,-,TRBV18
CASSRVLGRPEGNEQFF,TGCGCCAGCAGCCGGGTTTTAGGGCGCCCAGAGGGGAATGAGCAGTTCTTC,-,TRBJ2-1,-,TRBV5-1
CASSLLRLAGRGTDTQYF,TGTGCCAGCAGTCTCCTAAGGCTAGCGGGAAGGGGTACAGATACGCAGTATTTT,TRBD2,TRBJ2-3,-,TRBV28
CASSLPGLAGGPGNIQYF,TGTGCCAGCAGTCTTCCGGGACTAGCGGGAGGGCCGGGGAACATTCAGTACTTC,TRBD2,TRBJ2-4,-,TRBV28
CASSLGRTADTQYF,TGTGCCAGCAGCTTAGGGAGGACAGCAGATACGCAGTATTTT,-,TRBJ2-3,-,TRBV7-9
CASSGRGQRELFF,TGTGCCAGCAGTGGAAGGGGACAGCGGGAGCTGTTTTTT,TRBD1,TRBJ2-2,-,TRBV6-1
CASSLGDRIGDTQYF,TGTGCCAGCAGCTTGGGGGACAGAATAGGAGATACGCAGTATTTT,TRBD1,TRBJ2-3,-,TRBV5-5
CASRLAGDTGELFF,TGTGCCAGCCGACTAGCGGGGGACACCGGGGAGCTGTTTTTT,TRBD2,TRBJ2-2,-,TRBV7-2
CASTRDRLDEQFF,TGTGCCAGTACCCGGGACAGGCTTGATGAGCAGTTCTTC,TRBD1,TRBJ2-1,-,TRBV6-1
CASRPGGVGNEKLFF,TGTGCCAGCAGACCAGGGGGTGTGGGTAATGAAAAACTGTTTTTT,TRBD1,TRBJ1-4,-,TRBV28
CASSLARTGDNEQFF,TGTGCCAGCAGCTTAGCTCGAACGGGAGACAATGAGCAGTTCTTC,-,TRBJ2-1,-,TRBV7-8
CASSEYSAYEQYF,TGTGCCAGCAGTGAATATAGCGCGTACGAGCAGTACTTC,-,TRBJ2-7,-,TRBV6-1
CASRQGDRVFF,TGCGCCAGCCGTCAGGGGGACAGGGTCTTCTTC,TRBD1,TRBJ2-7,-,TRBV10-2
CASSSTTGSAGANVLTF,TGTGCCAGCAGTTCTACTACAGGGTCTGCTGGGGCCAACGTCCTGACTTTC,-,TRBJ2-6,-,TRBV28
CASSREEYEQYF,TGTGCCAGCAGTAGGGAAGAATACGAGCAGTACTTC,-,TRBJ2-7,few,TRBV28
CASSSQGYYGYTF,TGCGCCAGCAGCTCTCAGGGTTACTATGGCTACACCTTC,-,TRBJ1-2,once,TRBV5-1
CASSLGSGSAEAFF,TGCGCCAGCAGCTTGGGTTCAGGGAGCGCTGAAGCTTTCTTT,-,TRBJ1-1,-,TRBV5-1
CASSLEAGTEQYF,TGTGCCAGCAGCTTAGAGGCCGGGACCGAGCAGTACTTC,-,TRBJ2-7,-,TRBV7-9
CASSEGGLLYEQYF,TGTGCCAGCAGTGAAGGGGGGCTTCTCTACGAGCAGTACTTC,-,TRBJ2-7,-,TRBV6-1
CASSLAGNIQYF,TGTGCCAGCAGTTTGGCTGGAAACATTCAGTACTTC,-,TRBJ2-4,-,TRBV28